Sequencing of this TCR beta chain was carried out in a study of blood T cell repertoires in COVID-19. Study in general: COVID-19 samples, acute and convalescent, were from the United States, Italy and Spain. The analysed material was cDNA or gDNA that came from T cells, B-cell-depleted T cells, or PBMCs.

Original processing methods: Using reference gene primer amplification, nucleated cell counts were estimated. Only in-frame clones appear in the TCRdb table, and some are missing; sequencing was by immunoSEQ multiplex PCR. V, J and clone size were drawn from that table, and D and trimming were deduced from the DNA. The repertoire includes fewer than 130,000 clones, 80% to 90% of them detected once, and approximately 29% sits in the top ten. The V gene lost 5 bases and the J gene lost 0 bases, with 14 bases spanning the gap. This CDR3 spans 16 amino acids. In germline, CDR1 is SGHVS, CDR2 FQNEAQ. The material sequenced was peripheral blood. J is TRBJ1-5 and V is TRBV7-8, with a possible D match to TRBD1 (5 bases). This TCR was recovered from a woman of 80 years or more with acute or convalescent COVID-19. DNA of the CDR3: TGTGCCAGCAGCCCGATCGTGGGGCCTAGCAATCAGCCCCAGCATTTT. This translates into CASSPIVGPSNQPQHF.